Shown below are 15 T cell receptor beta chains from a single sample sequenced in a study of T cells in Graves' hyperthyroidism and ophthalmopathy. RNA transcripts yielded amplified TCR beta CDR3 regions. When the TCR CDR3 underwent first-round RT-PCR, the HTBI primer set was used. TCRdb processed the multiplex PCR reads anew with MiXCR; each CDR3 protein has one entry. The sample lists hundreds of thousands of distinct CDR3 sequences; about 20% were seen once. Specimen: blood. The receptors come from a man aged 35-49 years with Graves' ophthalmopathy.

This clonotype has at least ten counts. The chain recombines TRBV7-6 with TRBJ1-3; D gene unclear. Germline lookup yields CDR1 SGHVS and CDR2 FNYEAQ. Trimming took off 1 base at V and 4 bases at J, with 8 bases between the two ends. The CDR3 is 14 residues long. CDR3 nucleotide sequence: TGTGCCAGCAGCTTAGGAGTTGCAGGAAACACCATATATTTT. Amino acid sequence: CASSLGVAGNTIYF.

The J gene is TRBJ2-7, the V gene TRBV28; D is perhaps TRBD1 (5 bases). CDR1 and CDR2 (germline): MDHEN, SYDVKM. Trimming took off 8 bases at V and 7 bases at J, with 24 bases between the two ends. CDR3 length equals 15 residues. The CDR3, as DNA: TGTGCCAGCCGCAGACAGACCCTAAGTCCCTGGGAGCAGTACTTC. It codes for CASRRQTLSPWEQYF.

The table lists this clonotype with many counts. The gene calls are TRBV28 and TRBJ2-1, with unresolved D. V lost 3 bases, J lost 10 bases, and 10 bases lay in between. This CDR3 has 12 residues. Germline CDR1 reads MDHEN; CDR2 reads SYDVKM. CDR3 coding DNA: TGTGCCAGCAGTTTTTCCCTACGGGAGCAGTTCTTC. Its protein product is CASSFSLREQFF.

This clonotype was counted only a few times. The chain combines TRBV5-1 with TRBJ1-1; a weak D match, TRBD1 (6 bases). V lost 2 bases and J lost 3, with 14 bases in between. Germline CDR1 SGHRS, CDR2 YFSETQ. CDR3 length: 15 amino acids. CDR3 region: CASSLQGMGDTEAFF. The CDR3 nucleotides read TGCGCCAGCAGCTTACAGGGTATGGGGGACACTGAAGCTTTCTTT. The full variable domain, its missing parts supplied by reference TRBV5-1 and TRBJ1-1, is KAGVTQTPRYLIKTRGQQVTLSCSPISGHRSVSWYQQTPGQGLQFLFEYFSETQRNKGNFPGRFSGRQFSNSRSEMNVSTLELGDSALYLCASSLQGMGDTEAFFGQGTRLTVV.

The chain links TRBV5-1 to TRBJ2-7, with 7 bases aligning to TRBD1. The CDR3 has 15 residues. Germline CDR1 is SGHRS and CDR2 is YFSETQ. V trimming: 5 bases; J trimming: 0 bases; junction bases outside the gene matches: 8. CDR3 DNA: TGCGCCAGCAGTTTGACAGGGACACACTCCTACGAGCAGTACTTC. Amino acid sequence: CASSLTGTHSYEQYF. Drawing the rest from reference TRBV5-1 and TRBJ2-7, the complete variable domain is KAGVTQTPRYLIKTRGQQVTLSCSPISGHRSVSWYQQTPGQGLQFLFEYFSETQRNKGNFPGRFSGRQFSNSRSEMNVSTLELGDSALYLCASSLTGTHSYEQYFGPGTRLTVT.

This clonotype was seen repeatedly, ten times or more. The chain is built from TRBV28 and TRBJ2-1; 7 nucleotides line up with TRBD1. Germline assignment: CDR1 MDHEN and CDR2 SYDVKM. Losses at the gene ends were 7 bases for V and 5 bases for J; bases not matched to a gene: 11. The CDR3 contains 15 residues. The CDR3: CASNSLYRGDNEQFF. CDR3 coding DNA: TGTGCCAGCAACTCATTATACAGGGGTGACAATGAGCAGTTCTTC.

The gene calls are TRBV7-9 and TRBJ2-1, with a possible D match to TRBD1 (6 bases). The length of the CDR3 is 13 residues. From germline, CDR1 is SEHNR and CDR2 FQNEAQ (reference sequence). Trimming stripped 11 bases from V and 7 bases from J, with 18 bases between. The CDR3 coding sequence is TGTGCCGCTGCTAGGCGGACAGTAAATGAGCAGTTCTTC. This translates into CAAARRTVNEQFF.

This clonotype was detected only a few times. The chain's CDR3 is CASSLAPLNEQYF. For the CDR3, the DNA is TGTGCCAGCAGCTTAGCCCCTTTAAACGAGCAGTACTTC. The rearrangement uses TRBV7-6 and TRBJ2-7; no definite D call. V lost 0 bases and J 5 bases, leaving 8 bases between the germline ends. CDR3 length: 13 amino acids. The germline V gene has CDR1 SGHVS and CDR2 FNYEAQ.

This clonotype was seen ten or more times. The genes are TRBV18 and TRBJ2-7; the D is unclear. Germline lookup yields CDR1 KGHSH and CDR2 LQKENI. V was clipped by 3 bases and J by 3 bases, with 12 bases between them. The CDR3 sequence is 14 residues long. In DNA, the CDR3 is TGTGCCAGCTCACCGAGTAGGCGGCTCTACGAGCAGTACTTC. Protein sequence: CASSPSRRLYEQYF.

The V gene is TRBV10-3, the J gene TRBJ1-2; D remains unclear. V was pared by 0 bases and J by 1 base, with 9 bases between. Germline CDR1 ENHRY, CDR2 SYGVKD. The CDR3 runs to 15 residues. CDR3 DNA: TGTGCCATCAGTGAGTCGGCAGGATATAACTATGGCTACACCTTC. Translation gives CAISESAGYNYGYTF.

Details on this clonotype: Germline and junction disagree at one end, which may indicate a read error. The chain has TRBV7-7 and TRBJ2-2, with D perhaps given as TRBD1 or TRBD2 (6 bases each). The CDR3 is 17 residues long. CDR1 SSHAT and CDR2 FNYEAQ come from the germline V gene (reference sequence). The CDR3 DNA reads as TGTGCTAGCAGCTCAACATTACAGGGCCCAGCGGGTCGGGAGCTGTTTTTT. This encodes CASSSTLQGPAGRELFF. Together with reference TRBV7-7 and TRBJ2-2, the CDR3 gives the full variable domain: GAGVSQSPRYKVTKRGQDVTLRCDPISSHATLYWYQQALGQGPEFLTYFNYEAQPDKSGLPSDRFSAERPEGSISTLTIQRTEQRDSAMYRCASSSTLQGPAGRELFFGEGSRLTVL.

This clonotype was counted a few times. This rearrangement joins TRBV7-2 to TRBJ2-2; no clear D. Germline-derived CDR1 and CDR2 are SGHTA and FQGNSA. V was shortened by 6 bases and J by 4 bases, with 15 bases between the two germline ends. CDR3 length: 15 residues. In DNA form, the CDR3 reads TGTGCCAGCAGGTCTGGTGCCTTAGTCACCGGGGAGCTGTTTTTT. Translated: CASRSGALVTGELFF.

This chain joins TRBV30 and TRBJ2-3, with 10 bases matching TRBD2. CDR3 size: 15 residues. V trimming: 7 bases; J trimming: 0 bases; junction bases outside the gene matches: 7. Germline V gene sequence: CDR1 GTSNPN, CDR2 SVGIG (reference sequence). In DNA form, the CDR3 reads TGTGCCTTTAAAGCGGGAGGGCCTAGCACAGATACGCAGTATTTT. This gives the protein CAFKAGGPSTDTQYF. Combining the CDR3 with reference TRBV30 and TRBJ2-3 gives the whole variable domain SQTIHQWPATLVQPVGSPLSLECTVEGTSNPNLYWYRQAAGRGLQLLFYSVGIGQISSEVPQNLSASRPQDRQFILSSKKLLLSDSGFYLCAFKAGGPSTDTQYFGPGTRLTVL.

This clonotype appeared a few times. The chain carries TRBV6-1 and TRBJ2-3; D is uncertain. Trimming shortened V by 7 bases and J by 5 bases, and 7 bases separated the two germline ends. CDR1 is MNHNS and CDR2 is SASEGT in the germline V gene. The CDR3 contains 11 residues. The CDR3 bases are TGTGCCAGCATTGTAGGAGATACGCAGTATTTT. This encodes CASIVGDTQYF.

This clonotype appeared a few times. A clone one base away is much larger, so this may be a read error. The chain employs TRBV7-9 and TRBJ1-2; D might be TRBD1 (5 bases). Germline CDR1 and CDR2: SEHNR and FQNEAQ (reference sequence). The CDR3 loop spans 15 amino acids. The CDR3: CVSSYSAGPIVSYTF. DNA for the CDR3: TGTGTCAGCAGTTATTCTGCGGGACCGATCGTGAGCTACACCTTC.